The rows below give T cell receptor beta chains drawn from one sample of a study of identical twins. TCRdb re-analysed the 5' RACE reads in MiXCR, keeping a single row per CDR3 protein. The sample lists about 340,000 distinct CDR3 sequences; more than 9% were seen once. Another study also made use of these data, one on yellow fever vaccine responses in identical twins.

Source material: CD8+ T cells sorted from blood. The receptors shown here come from a young woman in good health. CDR3s include the opening cysteine and the closing phenylalanine or tryptophan. A D gene is named only where the DNA matches it firmly. Some rows have no size entry. The others give once, few or many, or a class for an expanded clone.

>TRBJ2-3|TRBV28|-|-
TGTGCCAGCAGTTTTCCCCCCACAGGCGGGACAGTGACAGATACGCAGTATTTT
CASSFPPTGGTVTDTQYF
>TRBJ2-7|TRBV5-6|-|once
TGTGACAGCAGCTTGGGCAGGACTCTACTCGAGCAGTACTTC
CDSSLGRTLLEQYF
>TRBJ2-3|TRBV2|-|few
TGTGCCAGCAATCGGGGATCTAGCACAGATACGCAGTATTTT
CASNRGSSTDTQYF
>TRBJ1-1|TRBV27|-|-
TGTGCCAGCAGAGGGGGGCTTTGGGAGAACACTGAAGCTTTCTTT
CASRGGLWENTEAFF
>TRBJ1-1|TRBV12-3/TRBV12-4|-|-
TGTGCCAGCAGGCCCACGTCCGGAGAGGCTTTCTTT
CASRPTSGEAFF
>TRBJ1-4|TRBV12-3/TRBV12-4|-|few
TGTGCCAGCAGTTTAGAGCGAGAAAAACTGTTTTTT
CASSLEREKLFF
>TRBJ2-1|TRBV7-2|-|few
TGTGCCAGCAGCTTAGGGATGAGCTCCTACAATGAGCAGTTCTTC
CASSLGMSSYNEQFF
>TRBJ2-3|TRBV13|TRBD2|-
TGTGCCAGCAGCACGCGGGGGATAATCGGGACAGATACGCAGTATTTT
CASSTRGIIGTDTQYF
>TRBJ2-5|TRBV29-1|TRBD2|few
TGCAGCGTTGAATCCCCAGGTTGGGGGAGCGGGAGACCCGAAGAGACCCAGTACTTC
CSVESPGWGSGRPEETQYF
>TRBJ2-4|TRBV12-3/TRBV12-4|-|few
TGTGCCAGCAGTTTAGGTGCCGACACCCAGACCAAAAACATTCAGTACTTC
CASSLGADTQTKNIQYF
>TRBJ2-5|TRBV5-1|TRBD2|few
TGCGCCAGCAGCAGCCAACCCGAGACTAGCGGGGGCTGGGGGGAGACCCAGTACTTC
CASSSQPETSGGWGETQYF
>TRBJ2-1|TRBV11-2|-|few
TGTGCCAGCAGCTTCAGAGCCAGGGACCTTTACAATGAGCAGTTCTTC
CASSFRARDLYNEQFF
>TRBJ2-5|TRBV4-1|-|-
TGCGCCAGCAGCCAGTCCGGGACAAGGGGCGTGGAGACCCAGTACTTC
CASSQSGTRGVETQYF
>TRBJ2-1|TRBV7-8|-|once
TGTGCCAGCAGCTTAGCAGGGACTGCCTCCTACAATGAGCAGTTCTTC
CASSLAGTASYNEQFF
>TRBJ1-2|TRBV13|TRBD1|-
TGTGCCAGCAGCTTATTGAGGGGACAGGGCGATGGCTACACCTTC
CASSLLRGQGDGYTF
>TRBJ2-1|TRBV9|-|few
TGTGCCAGCAGCGAGGAGGGGGGCAGCAGCAATGAGCAGTTCTTC
CASSEEGGSSNEQFF
>TRBJ2-7|TRBV12-3/TRBV12-4|-|-
TGTGCCAGCAGTATAGGGGGATGGTACGAGCAGTACTTC
CASSIGGWYEQYF
>TRBJ2-2|TRBV5-6|-|-
TGTGCCAGCAGACGTGGACAGAACACCGGGGAGCTGTTTTTT
CASRRGQNTGELFF
>TRBJ2-4|TRBV7-8|-|few
TGTGCCAGCAGCTTAGTTGCGGGGGCGGTGGGTACCAAAAACATTCAGTACTTC
CASSLVAGAVGTKNIQYF
>TRBJ2-2|TRBV7-2|-|few
TGTGCCAGCAGCTTAGTAGGGACTACCGGGGAGCTGTTTTTT
CASSLVGTTGELFF
>TRBJ1-1|TRBV12-3/TRBV12-4|-|-
TGTGCCAGCAGTTTCCCTTTCTTT
CASSFPFF
>TRBJ1-6|TRBV4-1|-|few
TGCGCCAGCAGCCAAAACACAGGACCAGAGACCTACAGACCCCTCCACTTT
CASSQNTGPETYRPLHF
>TRBJ1-4|TRBV28|-|-
TGTGCCAGCAGTTTATCTATTTGGGACCGGTATAATGAAAAACTGTTTTTT
CASSLSIWDRYNEKLFF
>TRBJ1-2|TRBV29-1|-|-
TGCAGCGTGGACTTCGGATCTCTCGGCTTC
CSVDFGSLGF
>TRBJ2-2|TRBV6-5|-|-
TGTGCCAGCAGTTACAACGGACTAGGGGGGACCGGGGAGCTGTTTTTT
CASSYNGLGGTGELFF
>TRBJ2-1|TRBV9|-|few
TGTGCCAGCAGCGTAGAAGACAATGAGCAGTTCTTC
CASSVEDNEQFF
>TRBJ2-4|TRBV5-1|TRBD1|many
TGCGCCAGCAGCTTGGGACAGGGACAGGTCAAAAACATTCAGTACTTC
CASSLGQGQVKNIQYF
>TRBJ1-5|TRBV12-3/TRBV12-4|-|few
TGTGCCAGCAGTCTCCTCCACGGCCCGGGAGCGGGGCGTCAGCCCCAGCATTTT
CASSLLHGPGAGRQPQHF
>TRBJ2-5|TRBV5-6|TRBD2|few
TGTGCCAGCAGCCTTAGCGGGGGGGAACAAGAGACCCAGTACTTC
CASSLSGGEQETQYF
>TRBJ2-1|TRBV24-1|-|few
TGTGCCACCAGTGATGTCCTGCAGGGCTCCCACAATGAGCAGTTCTTC
CATSDVLQGSHNEQFF
>TRBJ2-1|TRBV28|-|-
TGTGCCAGCAGTTTCCCGGGACAAGGGGAAAGGGGCTACTACAATGAGCAGTTCTTC
CASSFPGQGERGYYNEQFF
>TRBJ2-7|TRBV27|-|many
TGTGCCAGCAGTCGGACACGGAGAGTATACGAGCAGTACTTC
CASSRTRRVYEQYF
>TRBJ1-4|TRBV7-9|-|-
TGTGCCAGCAGCCCACACAGTGGACGACTGTTTTTT
CASSPHSGRLFF
>TRBJ2-3|TRBV7-9|TRBD2|few
TGTGCCAGCAGCCCAGGGACTAGCCCATTCAATACGCAGTATTTT
CASSPGTSPFNTQYF
>TRBJ1-1|TRBV28|-|-
TGTGCCAGCAGTTTATGGGGACGGGCAGCTTTCTTT
CASSLWGRAAFF
>TRBJ2-5|TRBV7-6|-|few
TGTGCCAGCAGCTCTTATACCGGGACACAGGAAGAGACCCAGTACTTC
CASSSYTGTQEETQYF
>TRBJ2-1|TRBV3-1|-|few
TGTGCCAGCAGTCAAGGGGTAGGAGGTGGGTTCAATGAGCAGTTCTTC
CASSQGVGGGFNEQFF
>TRBJ2-3|TRBV15|TRBD2|few
TGTGCCACCAGCAGAGATCGGGCCCGGGGGGGCCTAGCAGATACGCAGTATTTT
CATSRDRARGGLADTQYF
>TRBJ2-1|TRBV3-1|TRBD2|-
TGTGCCAGCAGCCATCTCGGATTAACAGGCTGGGAGGGCAATGAGCAGTTCTTC
CASSHLGLTGWEGNEQFF
>TRBJ2-7|TRBV12-3/TRBV12-4|TRBD2|few
TGTGCCAGCAGGGATAGCGGGTTCCACTACGAGCAGTACTTC
CASRDSGFHYEQYF
>TRBJ2-5|TRBV29-1|-|many
TGCAGCGCCCTGGTCCTGGCAGAATCTAAGACCCAGTACTTC
CSALVLAESKTQYF
>TRBJ1-2|TRBV12-3/TRBV12-4|TRBD1|-
TGTGCCAGCAGCACCGGGACAGGATATGGCTACACCTTC
CASSTGTGYGYTF
>TRBJ2-5|TRBV27|-|-
TGTGCCAGCAGTCTGACTAGGACGGAGACCCAGTACTTC
CASSLTRTETQYF
>TRBJ2-1|TRBV20-1|TRBD2|few
TGCAGTGCTAGAGGATTAACCAGCGGGGACTACAATGAGCAGTTCTTC
CSARGLTSGDYNEQFF
>TRBJ2-3|TRBV20-1|-|-
TGCAGTGCTAGAGATCTGGCAAGACGCACAGATACGCAGTATTTT
CSARDLARRTDTQYF
>TRBJ2-1|TRBV12-3/TRBV12-4|-|many
TGTGCCAGCAGTTTAGTTGGGGGGGGCCGAAATGAGCAGTTCTTC
CASSLVGGGRNEQFF
>TRBJ2-1|TRBV7-8|-|few
TGTGCCAGCAGCTTAGCGAGGGTGGGAGTTGTCTACAATGAGCAGTTCTTC
CASSLARVGVVYNEQFF
>TRBJ2-1|TRBV12-3/TRBV12-4|-|many
TGTGCCAGCAGTTTCCCGACAGCTTTGAGAGACAATGAGCAGTTCTTC
CASSFPTALRDNEQFF
>TRBJ2-5|TRBV7-9|TRBD2|-
TGTGCCAGCAGCCCCAGGACTAGCGACGAGACCCAGTACTTC
CASSPRTSDETQYF
>TRBJ2-7|TRBV20-1|TRBD1|few
TGCAGTGCCCCCGCTGTGAGACAGGGGTTCTACGAGCAGTACTTC
CSAPAVRQGFYEQYF
>TRBJ2-2|TRBV24-1|-|few
TGTGCCACCAGTGACGCCGTTTGGGCTCGGCGGGGAACCTATCCCGGGGAGCTGTTTTTT
CATSDAVWARRGTYPGELFF
>TRBJ1-1|TRBV4-1|-|-
TGCGCCAGCAGCCAAGAAGGGGGGGTCGGTAACACTGAAGCTTTCTTT
CASSQEGGVGNTEAFF
>TRBJ2-1|TRBV7-9|-|many
TGTGCCAGCAGTTTGGGGAGGTACAATGAGCAGTTCTTC
CASSLGRYNEQFF
>TRBJ2-3|TRBV7-9|TRBD2|-
TGTGCCAGCCGTCAGGGAGGGGCTGGAGATACGCAGTATTTT
CASRQGGAGDTQYF
>TRBJ1-2|TRBV4-1|TRBD1|many
TGCGCCAGCAGCCAAGACCCGGGACAGGGGATCGGTGGCTACACCTTC
CASSQDPGQGIGGYTF